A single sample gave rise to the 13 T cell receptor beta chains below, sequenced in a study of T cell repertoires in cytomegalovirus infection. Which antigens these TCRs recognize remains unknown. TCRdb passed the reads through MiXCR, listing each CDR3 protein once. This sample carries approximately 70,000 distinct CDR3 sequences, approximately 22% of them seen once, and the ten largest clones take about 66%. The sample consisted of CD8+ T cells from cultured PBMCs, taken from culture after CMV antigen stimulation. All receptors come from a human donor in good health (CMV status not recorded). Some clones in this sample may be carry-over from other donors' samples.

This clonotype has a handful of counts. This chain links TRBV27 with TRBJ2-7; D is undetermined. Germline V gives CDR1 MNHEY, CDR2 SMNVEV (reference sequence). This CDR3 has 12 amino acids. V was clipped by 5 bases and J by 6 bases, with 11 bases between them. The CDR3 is CASSATVSEQYF. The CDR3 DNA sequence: TGTGCCAGCAGTGCCACAGTTTCCGAGCAGTACTTC.

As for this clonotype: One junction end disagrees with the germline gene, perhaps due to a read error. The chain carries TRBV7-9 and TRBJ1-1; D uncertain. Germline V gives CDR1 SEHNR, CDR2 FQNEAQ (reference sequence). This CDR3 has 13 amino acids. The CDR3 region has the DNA TGTGCCAGCAGGTCAGCCCGAGACACCGAAGCTTTCTTT. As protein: CASRSARDTEAFF.

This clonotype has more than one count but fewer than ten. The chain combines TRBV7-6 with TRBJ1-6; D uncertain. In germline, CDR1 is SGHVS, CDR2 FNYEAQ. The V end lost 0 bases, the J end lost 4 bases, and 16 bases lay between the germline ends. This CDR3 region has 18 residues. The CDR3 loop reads CASSLAARGDLYNSPLHF. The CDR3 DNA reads TGTGCCAGCAGCTTAGCTGCCCGAGGAGACCTTTATAATTCACCCCTCCACTTT.

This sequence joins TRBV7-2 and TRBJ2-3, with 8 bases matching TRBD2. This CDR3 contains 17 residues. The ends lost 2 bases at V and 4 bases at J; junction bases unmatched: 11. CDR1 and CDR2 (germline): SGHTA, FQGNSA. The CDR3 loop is CASSLSFRGGRADTQYF. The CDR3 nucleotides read TGTGCCAGCAGCTTATCTTTCCGGGGGGGCCGAGCAGATACGCAGTATTTT.

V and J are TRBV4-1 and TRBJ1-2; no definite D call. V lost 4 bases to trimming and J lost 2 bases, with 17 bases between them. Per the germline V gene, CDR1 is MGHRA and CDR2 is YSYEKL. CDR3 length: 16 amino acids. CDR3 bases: TGCGCCAGCAGCCCAGAGCTCCAGTCGGTAAACTATGGCTACACCTTC. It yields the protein CASSPELQSVNYGYTF.

In DNA, the CDR3 is TGTGCCAGCAGTTTCGCGGGCAGTCTGAACACTGAAGCTTTCTTT. It codes for CASSFAGSLNTEAFF. The chain links TRBV7-8 to TRBJ1-1; D ambiguous. With 6 bases removed from V and 0 bases from J, the gap between germline ends came to 14 bases. Germline values: CDR1 SGHVS, CDR2 FQNEAQ. The CDR3 sequence is 15 residues long.

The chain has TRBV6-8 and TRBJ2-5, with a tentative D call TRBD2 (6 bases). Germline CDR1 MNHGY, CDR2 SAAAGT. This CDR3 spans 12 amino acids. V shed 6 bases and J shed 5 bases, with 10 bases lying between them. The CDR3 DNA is TGTGCCAGCAGAGCGGGCGAGGAGACCCAGTACTTC. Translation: CASRAGEETQYF.

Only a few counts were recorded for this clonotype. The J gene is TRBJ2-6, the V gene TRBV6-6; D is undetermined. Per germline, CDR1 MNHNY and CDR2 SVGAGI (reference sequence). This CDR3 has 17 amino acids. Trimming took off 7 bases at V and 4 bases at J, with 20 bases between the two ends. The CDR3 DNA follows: TGTGCCAGCACCAAATATCTTGGGCGCGACGGGGCCAACGTCCTGACTTTC. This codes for CASTKYLGRDGANVLTF.

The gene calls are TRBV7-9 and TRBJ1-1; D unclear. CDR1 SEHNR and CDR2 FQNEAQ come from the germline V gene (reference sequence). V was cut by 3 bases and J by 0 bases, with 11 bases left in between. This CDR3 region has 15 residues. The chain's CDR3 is CASSFPSDMNTEAFF. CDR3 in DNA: TGTGCCAGCAGCTTCCCCTCGGATATGAACACTGAAGCTTTCTTT.

CDR3 residues: CATSDLRQGVDEQFF. As DNA, the CDR3 is TGTGCCACCAGTGATTTACGACAGGGGGTTGATGAGCAGTTCTTC. The rearrangement joins TRBV24-1 to TRBJ2-1; TRBD1 agrees at 9 bases. The trim removed 1 base at V and 8 bases at J, leaving 5 bases unmatched. The CDR3 spans 15 residues. Germline lookup yields CDR1 KGHDR and CDR2 SFDVKD.

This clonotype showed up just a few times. CDR3 region: CATSSATEAFF. CDR3 nucleotides: TGTGCCACCAGCAGCGCCACTGAAGCTTTCTTT. The V call is TRBV15, the J call TRBJ1-1, with D unclear. Trimming stripped 3 bases from V and 4 bases from J, with 3 bases between. Looked up from germline, CDR1 is LNHNV and CDR2 is YYDKDF (reference sequence). The CDR3 consists of 11 residues.

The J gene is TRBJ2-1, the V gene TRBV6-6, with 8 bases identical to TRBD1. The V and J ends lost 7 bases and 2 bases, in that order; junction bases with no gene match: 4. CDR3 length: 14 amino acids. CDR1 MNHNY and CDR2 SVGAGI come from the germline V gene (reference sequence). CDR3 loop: CASNDRGPYNEQFF. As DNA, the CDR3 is TGTGCCAGCAACGACAGGGGCCCCTACAATGAGCAGTTCTTC.

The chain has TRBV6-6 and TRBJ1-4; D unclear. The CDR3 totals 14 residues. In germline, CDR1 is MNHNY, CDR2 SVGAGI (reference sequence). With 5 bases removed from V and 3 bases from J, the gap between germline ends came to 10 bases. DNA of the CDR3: TGTGCCAGCAGTCTCCGTGGATCTAATGAAAAACTGTTTTTT. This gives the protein CASSLRGSNEKLFF.